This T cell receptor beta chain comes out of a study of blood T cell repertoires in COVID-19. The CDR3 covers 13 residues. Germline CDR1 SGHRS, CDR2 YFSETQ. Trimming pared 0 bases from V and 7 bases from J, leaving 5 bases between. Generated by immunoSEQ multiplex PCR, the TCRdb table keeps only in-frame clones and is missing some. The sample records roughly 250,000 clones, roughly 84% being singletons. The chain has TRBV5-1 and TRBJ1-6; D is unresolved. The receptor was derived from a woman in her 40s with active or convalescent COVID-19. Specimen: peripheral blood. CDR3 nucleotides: TGCGCCAGCAGCTTGGCCGGGAATTCACCCCTCCACTTT. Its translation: CASSLAGNSPLHF.